The 22 T cell receptor beta chains listed next were all sequenced from one sample in a study of T cell responses to AZD1222 COVID-19 vaccine. Using immunoSEQ multiplex PCR, the repertoire was profiled, and TCRdb retains in-frame clones only, with some absent. The sample includes around 100,000 clones, around 87% of them seen just once. The sample consisted of peripheral blood, taken on day 0 of MenACWY control vaccination. These receptors were taken from an adult in good health.

The chain has TRBV20-1 and TRBJ1-2; unclear D gene. Germline CDR1 reads DFQATT; CDR2 reads SNEGSKA (reference sequence). The CDR3 runs 10 residues. Trimming shortened V by 6 bases and J by 14 bases, and 16 bases separated the two germline ends. CDR3 DNA sequence: TGCAGTGCCCCTATAATAAGCTGGACCTTC. Translated: CSAPIISWTF.

The rearrangement joins TRBV5-1 to TRBJ1-3; D may be TRBD1 (5 bases). Germline loops: CDR1 SGHRS, CDR2 YFSETQ. The CDR3 has 15 amino acids. The V and J ends lost 5 bases and 0 bases respectively, with 12 bases between them. The CDR3 loop reads CASRDSRNSGNTIYF. The CDR3 region has the DNA TGCGCCAGCAGAGACAGCCGTAACTCTGGAAACACCATATATTTT. Combining the CDR3 with reference TRBV5-1 and TRBJ1-3 gives the whole variable domain KAGVTQTPRYLIKTRGQQVTLSCSPISGHRSVSWYQQTPGQGLQFLFEYFSETQRNKGNFPGRFSGRQFSNSRSEMNVSTLELGDSALYLCASRDSRNSGNTIYFGEGSWLTVV.

This rearrangement joins TRBV28 to TRBJ1-1; the D is unclear. The V gene lost 5 bases and the J gene lost 5 bases, with 9 bases spanning the gap. Germline CDR1 MDHEN, CDR2 SYDVKM. This CDR3 region has 12 residues. CDR3 coding DNA: TGTGCCAGCAGTATTGGGGTGACTGAAGCTTTCTTT. Protein: CASSIGVTEAFF.

This clone was counted a single time. The V call is TRBV7-2, the J call TRBJ1-1, with D possibly matching TRBD1 (5 bases). Trimming stripped 0 bases from V and 1 base from J, with 18 bases between. The CDR3 loop spans 18 amino acids. The germline V gene encodes CDR1 SGHTA and CDR2 FQGNSA. The DNA for the CDR3 is TGTGCCAGCAGCTTAGCGCCCGTCCTCGGGGGACGGAACACTGAAGCTTTCTTT. As protein: CASSLAPVLGGRNTEAFF. The full variable domain, completed using reference TRBV7-2 and TRBJ1-1, is GAGVSQSPSNKVTEKGKDVELRCDPISGHTALYWYRQSLGQGLEFLIYFQGNSAPDKSGLPSDRFSAERTGGSVSTLTIQRTQQEDSAVYLCASSLAPVLGGRNTEAFFGQGTRLTVV.

The J gene is TRBJ2-2, the V gene TRBV28; TRBD1 or TRBD2 may be the D gene (5 bases each). The V gene lost 6 bases and the J gene lost 8 bases, with 22 bases spanning the gap. Per the germline V gene, CDR1 is MDHEN and CDR2 is SYDVKM. CDR3 length: 16 amino acids. The CDR3 loop is CASSPKGQGVRGELFF. DNA for the CDR3: TGTGCCAGCAGCCCAAAAGGGCAGGGAGTGAGGGGGGAGCTGTTTTTT.

The gene calls are TRBV2 and TRBJ2-5; TRBD1 aligns across 10 bases. The CDR3 extends over 17 amino acids. After removal of 6 bases from V and 5 bases from J, the junction contained 15 bases not matched to a gene. The germline CDR1 and CDR2 sequences are SNHLY and FYNNEI. The CDR3 DNA reads as TGTGCCAGCAGGGGATCTAGCGACAGGGGGCGGCGGGAGACCCAGTACTTC. Translated, it gives CASRGSSDRGRRETQYF. The full variable domain, in which reference TRBV2 and TRBJ2-5 provide the parts outside the CDR3, is EPEVTQTPSHQVTQMGQEVILRCVPISNHLYFYWYRQILGQKVEFLVSFYNNEISEKSEIFDDQFSVERPDGSNFTLKIRSTKLEDSAMYFCASRGSSDRGRRETQYFGPGTRLLVL.

The J gene is TRBJ2-7, the V gene TRBV15; D is undetermined. The germline V gene has CDR1 LNHNV and CDR2 YYDKDF (reference sequence). The CDR3 spans 16 residues. Deletions cut 0 bases from V and 1 base from J, with 13 bases between. CDR3 sequence: CATSRDLSTASYEQYF. CDR3 DNA sequence: TGTGCCACCAGCAGAGATCTGTCGACGGCATCCTACGAGCAGTACTTC.

The V and J genes are TRBV27 and TRBJ1-6; TRBD1 matches at 7 bases. Per the germline V gene, CDR1 is MNHEY and CDR2 is SMNVEV (reference sequence). V lost 5 bases to trimming and J lost 14 bases; unmatched junction nucleotides: 6. The CDR3 spans 12 residues. The CDR3 region has the DNA TGTGCCAGCAGTCCGACAGGGTGGGCCCTCCACTTT. As protein: CASSPTGWALHF.

This rearrangement joins TRBV20-1 to TRBJ1-3, with unresolved D. The CDR3 is 13 residues long. Germline loops: CDR1 DFQATT, CDR2 SNEGSKA (reference sequence). With 3 bases removed from V and 2 bases from J, the gap between germline ends came to 8 bases. CDR3 sequence: CSASRPPGNTIYF. CDR3 in DNA: TGCAGTGCTAGTCGTCCGCCTGGAAACACCATATATTTT.

The V and J genes are TRBV27 and TRBJ2-1; TRBD1 aligns across 8 bases. Trimming removed 5 bases from V and 4 bases from J; junction bases left unmatched: 4. Germline V lookup: CDR1 MNHEY, CDR2 SMNVEV (reference sequence). The CDR3 loop spans 14 amino acids. The CDR3 sequence is CASSRTGQYNEQFF. The CDR3 DNA sequence: TGTGCCAGCAGTAGGACAGGGCAGTACAATGAGCAGTTCTTC.

This clone was seen more than once but under ten times. The CDR3 DNA is TGCGCCAGCTCCCAGGAACAGCAGCCTAATTCACCCCTCCACTTT. Encoded protein: CASSQEQQPNSPLHF. The rearrangement links TRBV10-2 to TRBJ1-6; D gene unclear. V was clipped by 8 bases and J by 6 bases, with 17 bases between them. CDR3 length equals 15 residues. From germline, CDR1 is WSHSY and CDR2 SAAADI.

The V gene is TRBV20-1, the J gene TRBJ2-4, with D uncertain. V lost 3 bases and J 3 bases, leaving 15 bases between the germline ends. The CDR3 covers 15 residues. Germline CDR1 is DFQATT and CDR2 is SNEGSKA (reference sequence). CDR3 sequence: CSASPEVLGKNIQYF. CDR3 bases: TGCAGTGCTAGTCCTGAGGTATTGGGCAAAAACATTCAGTACTTC.

The chain links TRBV11-2 to TRBJ2-1, with 8 bases identical to TRBD1. Germline lookup yields CDR1 SGHAT and CDR2 FQNNGV. CDR3 length: 13 residues. With V trimmed by 5 bases and J by 5 bases, 2 bases remained unmatched. CDR3 sequence reads: CASSRDRHNEQFF. Here the CDR3 DNA reads TGTGCCAGCAGCCGGGACAGGCACAATGAGCAGTTCTTC. The full variable domain, its missing parts supplied by reference TRBV11-2 and TRBJ2-1, is EAGVAQSPRYKIIEKRQSVAFWCNPISGHATLYWYQQILGQGPKLLIQFQNNGVVDDSQLPKDRFSAERLKGVDSTLKIQPAKLEDSAVYLCASSRDRHNEQFFGPGTRLTVL.

In regard to this clone: Different DNA sequences within this sample yield the same CDR3. The rearrangement links TRBV2 to TRBJ2-3, with D tentatively TRBD1 (5 bases). The V gene lost 6 bases and the J gene lost 4 bases, with 8 bases spanning the gap. This CDR3 is 12 amino acids long. In germline, CDR1 is SNHLY, CDR2 FYNNEI. DNA of the CDR3: TGTGCCAGCAGAGGGGATTCAGATACGCAGTATTTT. It encodes CASRGDSDTQYF.

CDR3 in DNA: TGTGCCAGCAGCCAGGGACAGGGTCAGGAGACCCAGTACTTC. Protein product: CASSQGQGQETQYF. This sequence joins TRBV3-1 (or the pseudogene TRBV3-2) and TRBJ2-5; 9 bases are shared with TRBD1. With 3 bases clipped from V and 5 bases from J, the junction kept 4 bases outside the gene matches. Germline assignment: CDR1 LGHDT and CDR2 YNNKEL (reference sequence). This CDR3 spans 14 amino acids.

The chain joins TRBV4-2 to TRBJ1-6, with 9 positions matching TRBD1. Losses at the gene ends were 4 bases for V and 10 bases for J; bases not matched to a gene: 2. Germline assignment: CDR1 LGHNA and CDR2 YNFKEQ. The CDR3 totals 13 residues. CDR3 residues: CASSLDRGSPLHF. The CDR3 coding sequence is TGTGCCAGCAGCCTGGACAGGGGATCACCCCTCCACTTT.

The rearrangement uses TRBV3-1 (or the pseudogene TRBV3-2) and TRBJ1-3, with 9 positions matching TRBD1. This CDR3 contains 15 residues. The junction had 4 bases not matched to a gene; V was cut back by 4 bases and J by 3 bases. Looked up from germline, CDR1 is LGHDT and CDR2 is YNNKEL (reference sequence). The CDR3 nucleotides read TGTGCCAGCAGCCCGGACAGGGGAGGTGGAAACACCATATATTTT. It encodes CASSPDRGGGNTIYF.

V is TRBV28 and J is TRBJ1-1, with a possible D match to TRBD1 (6 bases). V was trimmed by 1 base and J by 6 bases, leaving 18 bases between them. Germline-derived CDR1 and CDR2 are MDHEN and SYDVKM. The CDR3 is 16 residues long. The CDR3 reads CASSLSPGGVGPEAFF. DNA for the CDR3: TGTGCCAGCAGTTTATCCCCGGGGGGCGTTGGGCCTGAAGCTTTCTTT.

The rearrangement uses TRBV11-2 and TRBJ1-2; D unresolved. Looked up from germline, CDR1 is SGHAT and CDR2 is FQNNGV. Trimming removed 5 bases from V and 3 bases from J, with 13 bases in between. The CDR3 totals 14 residues. CDR3 DNA: TGTGCCAGCAGCCACCTCGAAAGGCACTATGGCTACACCTTC. This codes for CASSHLERHYGYTF.

The rearrangement links TRBV3-1 (or the pseudogene TRBV3-2) to TRBJ1-1; TRBD1 might be the D (5 bases). The V end was cut by 2 bases, the J end by 1 base, with 11 bases between. The CDR3 loop spans 15 amino acids. Germline V CDR1 and CDR2: LGHDT, YNNKEL (reference sequence). The CDR3: CASSQPQGGNTEAFF. The CDR3 DNA is TGTGCCAGCAGCCAACCTCAGGGTGGGAACACTGAAGCTTTCTTT.

V gene TRBV19 combines with J gene TRBJ2-3, with D possibly being TRBD1 (6 bases). Per the germline V gene, CDR1 is LNHDA and CDR2 is SQIVND (reference sequence). With 5 bases removed from V and 1 base from J, the gap between germline ends came to 13 bases. The CDR3 runs to 15 residues. The CDR3 bases are TGTGCCAGTAGTCCAGGGGTCTCTGGCACAGATACGCAGTATTTT. Translating gives CASSPGVSGTDTQYF. The entire variable domain, with the rest obtained from reference TRBV19 and TRBJ2-3, is as follows: DGGITQSPKYLFRKEGQNVTLSCEQNLNHDAMYWYRQDPGQGLRLIYYSQIVNDFQKGDIAEGYSVSREKKESFPLTVTSAQKNPTAFYLCASSPGVSGTDTQYFGPGTRLTVL.

The chain has TRBV5-4 and TRBJ1-1; D remains unclear. Germline lookup yields CDR1 SGHNT and CDR2 YYREEE (reference sequence). CDR3 length: 15 residues. The V end was cut by 4 bases, the J end by 1 base, with 14 bases between. The CDR3 region has the DNA TGTGCCAGCAGCGCCCCCTTAGTGAAGAACACTGAAGCTTTCTTT. It yields the protein CASSAPLVKNTEAFF.